This T cell receptor beta chain comes out of a study of blood T cell repertoires in COVID-19. Study overall: The samples span acute and convalescent COVID-19 from the United States, Italy and Spain. T cells, B-cell-depleted T cells, or PBMCs provided the cDNA or gDNA that served as material.

The junction had 1 base not matched to a gene; V was cut back by 2 bases and J by 8 bases. The CDR3 sequence is 13 residues long. The germline V gene encodes CDR1 MNHEY and CDR2 SVGAGI. In the authors' workflow: Reference gene primer amplification gave estimated nucleated cell counts. Sequenced by immunoSEQ multiplex PCR; TCRdb stores in-frame clones only, minus some. Clone size and V and J calls were adopted from that table, with D and trimming inferred from the DNA. Among some 150,000 clones, around 83% were seen once, and the ten largest hold 25% to 30%. The receptor was derived from a woman in her fifties or sixties with acute or convalescent COVID-19. V usage is TRBV6-5 and J usage is TRBJ1-4; 8 bases are shared with TRBD1. Specimen: peripheral blood. The DNA for the CDR3 is TGTGCCAGCAGTTACCCAGGGGGCGAAAAACTGTTTTTT. Translated, it gives CASSYPGGEKLFF.